This T cell receptor (beta chain) was sequenced for a study of T-cell memory formation after mild COVID-19. From germline, CDR1 is LGHNA and CDR2 YNFKEQ. The length of the CDR3 is 14 residues. V lost 1 base to trimming and J lost 3 bases, with 9 bases between them. TCRdb passed the 5' RACE reads through MiXCR, listing each CDR3 protein once. The sample contains roughly 250,000 distinct CDR3 sequences, 15% to 20% of which appear only once. Sequences were obtained from PBMCs or a T cell subset sorted from them (not recorded which). The origin of this receptor is a man between 18 and 29 years old who had mild COVID-19 (a few samples of this study predate the infection). Cell type and time point are not known. The chain couples TRBV4-2 to TRBJ2-5, with D perhaps matching TRBD2 (6 bases). CDR3 in DNA: TGTGCCAGCAGCCAAGTCGGGGGTGAAGAGACCCAGTACTTC. Its protein product is CASSQVGGEETQYF.